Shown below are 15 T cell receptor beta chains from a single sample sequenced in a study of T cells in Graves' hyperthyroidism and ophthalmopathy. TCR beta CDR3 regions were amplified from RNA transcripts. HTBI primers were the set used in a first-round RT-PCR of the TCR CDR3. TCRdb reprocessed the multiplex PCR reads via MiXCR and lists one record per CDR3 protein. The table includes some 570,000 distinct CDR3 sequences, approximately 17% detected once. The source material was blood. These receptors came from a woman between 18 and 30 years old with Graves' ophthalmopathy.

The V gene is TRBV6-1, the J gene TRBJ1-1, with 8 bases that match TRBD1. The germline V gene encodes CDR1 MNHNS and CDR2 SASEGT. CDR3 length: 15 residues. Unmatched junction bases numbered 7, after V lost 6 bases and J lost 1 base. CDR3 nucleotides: TGTGCCAGCAGCGCAGGGGGCGCGGGGAACACTGAAGCTTTCTTT. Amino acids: CASSAGGAGNTEAFF.

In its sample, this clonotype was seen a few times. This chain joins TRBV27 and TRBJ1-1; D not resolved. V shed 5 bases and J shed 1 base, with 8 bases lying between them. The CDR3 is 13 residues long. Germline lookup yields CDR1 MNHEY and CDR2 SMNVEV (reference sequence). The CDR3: CASSVGRNTEAFF. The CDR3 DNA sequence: TGTGCCAGCAGTGTTGGTAGGAACACTGAAGCTTTCTTT.

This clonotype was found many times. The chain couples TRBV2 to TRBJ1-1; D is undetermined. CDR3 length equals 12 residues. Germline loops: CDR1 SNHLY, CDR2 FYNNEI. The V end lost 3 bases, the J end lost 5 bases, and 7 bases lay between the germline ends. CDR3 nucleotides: TGTGCCAGCAGTGAGGAAATGACTGAAGCTTTCTTT. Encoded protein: CASSEEMTEAFF.

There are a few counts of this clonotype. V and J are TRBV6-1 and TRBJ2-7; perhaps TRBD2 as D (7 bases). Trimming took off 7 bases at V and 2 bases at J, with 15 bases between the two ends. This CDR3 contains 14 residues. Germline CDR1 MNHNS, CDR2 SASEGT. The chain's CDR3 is CASIRSGGTYEQYF. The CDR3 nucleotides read TGTGCCAGCATCCGGTCGGGGGGCACCTACGAGCAGTACTTC.

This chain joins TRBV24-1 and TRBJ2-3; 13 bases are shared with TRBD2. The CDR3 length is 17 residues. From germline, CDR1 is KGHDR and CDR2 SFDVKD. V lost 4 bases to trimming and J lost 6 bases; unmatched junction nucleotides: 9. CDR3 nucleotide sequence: TGTGCCACCAGTGAAATACTAGCGGGAGGGCCGAAGGATACGCAGTATTTT. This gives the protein CATSEILAGGPKDTQYF.

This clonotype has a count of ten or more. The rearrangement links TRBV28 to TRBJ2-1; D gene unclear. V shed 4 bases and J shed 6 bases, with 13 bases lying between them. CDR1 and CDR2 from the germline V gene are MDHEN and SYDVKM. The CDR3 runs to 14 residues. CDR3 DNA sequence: TGTGCCAGCAGTTCGGCCTCGGGTGTCAATGAGCAGTTCTTC. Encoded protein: CASSSASGVNEQFF. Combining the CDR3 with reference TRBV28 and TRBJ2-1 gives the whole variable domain DVKVTQSSRYLVKRTGEKVFLECVQDMDHENMFWYRQDPGLGLRLIYFSYDVKMKEKGDIPEGYSVSREKKERFSLILESASTNQTSMYLCASSSASGVNEQFFGPGTRLTVL.

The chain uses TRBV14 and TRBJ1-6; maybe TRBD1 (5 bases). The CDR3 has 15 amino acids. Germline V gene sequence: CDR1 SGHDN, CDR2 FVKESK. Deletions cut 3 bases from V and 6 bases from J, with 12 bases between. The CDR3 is CASSQRQRINSPLHF. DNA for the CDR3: TGTGCCAGCAGCCAGAGACAGAGAATTAATTCACCCCTCCACTTT.

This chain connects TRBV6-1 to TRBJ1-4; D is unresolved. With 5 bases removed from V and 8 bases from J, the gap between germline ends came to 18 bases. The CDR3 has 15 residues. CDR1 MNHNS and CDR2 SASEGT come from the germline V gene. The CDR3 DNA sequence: TGTGCCAGCAGTCCCCGGGTTGATCCCCGCGAAAAACTGTTTTTT. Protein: CASSPRVDPREKLFF.

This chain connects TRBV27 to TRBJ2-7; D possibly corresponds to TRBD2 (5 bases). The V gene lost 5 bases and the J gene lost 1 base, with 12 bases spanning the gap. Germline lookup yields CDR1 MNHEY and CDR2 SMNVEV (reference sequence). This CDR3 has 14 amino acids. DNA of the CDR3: TGTGCCAGCAGTCCTCATGGACTTTCCTACGAGCAGTACTTC. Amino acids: CASSPHGLSYEQYF.

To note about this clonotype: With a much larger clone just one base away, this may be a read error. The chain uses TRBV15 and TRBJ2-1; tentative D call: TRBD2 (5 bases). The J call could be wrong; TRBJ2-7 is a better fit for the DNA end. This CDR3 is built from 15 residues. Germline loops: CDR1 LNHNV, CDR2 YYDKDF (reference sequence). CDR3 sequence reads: CATSRVRGDYNEQYF. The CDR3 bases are TGTGCCACCAGCAGAGTCCGGGGAGACTACAATGAGCAGTACTTC.

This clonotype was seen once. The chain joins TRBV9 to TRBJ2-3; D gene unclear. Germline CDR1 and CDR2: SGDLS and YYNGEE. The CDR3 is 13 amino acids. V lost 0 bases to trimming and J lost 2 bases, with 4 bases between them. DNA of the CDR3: TGTGCCAGCAGCGTAGATATCACAGATACGCAGTATTTT. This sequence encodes CASSVDITDTQYF.

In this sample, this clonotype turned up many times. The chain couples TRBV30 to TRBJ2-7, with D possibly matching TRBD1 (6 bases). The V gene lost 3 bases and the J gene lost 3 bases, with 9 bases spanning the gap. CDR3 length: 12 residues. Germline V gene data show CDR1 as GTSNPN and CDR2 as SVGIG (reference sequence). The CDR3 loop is CAWSTGNYEQYF. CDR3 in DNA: TGTGCCTGGAGCACAGGGAACTACGAGCAGTACTTC. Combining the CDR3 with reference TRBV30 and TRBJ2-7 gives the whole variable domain SQTIHQWPATLVQPVGSPLSLECTVEGTSNPNLYWYRQAAGRGLQLLFYSVGIGQISSEVPQNLSASRPQDRQFILSSKKLLLSDSGFYLCAWSTGNYEQYFGPGTRLTVT.

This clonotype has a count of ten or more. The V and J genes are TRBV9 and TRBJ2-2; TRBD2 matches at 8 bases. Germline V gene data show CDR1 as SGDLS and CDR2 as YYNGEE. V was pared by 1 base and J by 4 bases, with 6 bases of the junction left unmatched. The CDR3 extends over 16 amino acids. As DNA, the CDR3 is TGTGCCAGCAGCGTAAGTCCCACTAGCGGCACCGGGGAGCTGTTTTTT. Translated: CASSVSPTSGTGELFF.

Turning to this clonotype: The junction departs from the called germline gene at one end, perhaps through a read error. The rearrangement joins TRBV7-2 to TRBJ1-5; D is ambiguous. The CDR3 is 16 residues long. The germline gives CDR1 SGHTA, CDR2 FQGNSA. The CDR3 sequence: CAGSLELGRNNQPQHF. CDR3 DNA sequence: TGTGCCGGCAGCTTAGAGTTAGGGCGGAACAATCAGCCCCAGCATTTT.

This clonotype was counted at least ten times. This CDR3 is CAWSVAGSNSPLHF. As DNA, the CDR3 is TGTGCCTGGAGTGTAGCAGGGAGCAATTCACCCCTCCACTTT. The chain employs TRBV30 and TRBJ1-6; D may be TRBD1 (5 bases). Germline V gene lookup returns CDR1 GTSNPN and CDR2 SVGIG (reference sequence). Deletions cut 0 bases from V and 7 bases from J, with 10 bases between. The CDR3 has 14 residues.